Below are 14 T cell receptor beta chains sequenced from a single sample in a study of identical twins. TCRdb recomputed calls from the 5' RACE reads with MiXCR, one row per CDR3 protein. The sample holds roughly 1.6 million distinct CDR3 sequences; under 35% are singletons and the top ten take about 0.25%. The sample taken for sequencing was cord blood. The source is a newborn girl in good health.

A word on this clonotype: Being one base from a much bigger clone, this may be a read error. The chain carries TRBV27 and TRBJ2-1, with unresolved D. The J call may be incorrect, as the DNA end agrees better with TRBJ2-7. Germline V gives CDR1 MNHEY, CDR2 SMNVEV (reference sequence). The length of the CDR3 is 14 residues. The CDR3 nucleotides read TGTGCCAGCAATTGGGGTGGGCCCTACAATGAGCAGTACTTC. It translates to CASNWGGPYNEQYF.

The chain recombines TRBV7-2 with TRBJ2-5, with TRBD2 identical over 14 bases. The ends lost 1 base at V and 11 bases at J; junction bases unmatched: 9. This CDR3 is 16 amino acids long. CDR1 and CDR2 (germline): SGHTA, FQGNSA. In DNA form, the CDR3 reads TGTGCCAGCAGCTTAGGGGGACTAGCGGGGGACAGTGAGCAGTACTTC. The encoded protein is CASSLGGLAGDSEQYF.

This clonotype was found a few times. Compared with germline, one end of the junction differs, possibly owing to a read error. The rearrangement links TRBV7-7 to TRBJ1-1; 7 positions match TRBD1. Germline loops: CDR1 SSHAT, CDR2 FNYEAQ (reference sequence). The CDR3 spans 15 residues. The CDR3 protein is CASSHSPGGDTEAFF. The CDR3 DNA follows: TGTGCTAGCAGCCATAGTCCAGGGGGGGACACTGAAGCTTTCTTT.

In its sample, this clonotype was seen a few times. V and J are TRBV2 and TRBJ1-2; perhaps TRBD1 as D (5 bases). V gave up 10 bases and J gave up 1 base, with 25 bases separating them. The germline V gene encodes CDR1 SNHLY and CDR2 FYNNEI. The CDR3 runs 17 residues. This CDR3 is CAIYSTGTPEVNYGYTF. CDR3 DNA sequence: TGTGCCATCTACTCTACCGGGACGCCAGAGGTTAACTATGGCTACACCTTC. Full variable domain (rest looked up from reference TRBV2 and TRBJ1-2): EPEVTQTPSHQVTQMGQEVILRCVPISNHLYFYWYRQILGQKVEFLVSFYNNEISEKSEIFDDQFSVERPDGSNFTLKIRSTKLEDSAMYFCAIYSTGTPEVNYGYTFGSGTRLTVV.

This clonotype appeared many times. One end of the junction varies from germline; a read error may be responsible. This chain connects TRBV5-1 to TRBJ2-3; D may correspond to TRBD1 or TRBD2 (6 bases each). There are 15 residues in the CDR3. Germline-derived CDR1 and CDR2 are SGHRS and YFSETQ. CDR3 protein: CASSLGGTLTDTQYF. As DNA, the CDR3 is TGTGCCAGCAGTTTAGGAGGGACACTCACAGATACGCAGTATTTT.

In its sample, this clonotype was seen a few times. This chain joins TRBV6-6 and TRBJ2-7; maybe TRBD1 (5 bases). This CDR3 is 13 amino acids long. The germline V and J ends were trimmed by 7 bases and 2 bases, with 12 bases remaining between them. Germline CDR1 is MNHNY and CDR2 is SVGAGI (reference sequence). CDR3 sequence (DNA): TGTGCCAGCATAAGCCAGGGCACCTACGAGCAGTACTTC. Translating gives CASISQGTYEQYF.

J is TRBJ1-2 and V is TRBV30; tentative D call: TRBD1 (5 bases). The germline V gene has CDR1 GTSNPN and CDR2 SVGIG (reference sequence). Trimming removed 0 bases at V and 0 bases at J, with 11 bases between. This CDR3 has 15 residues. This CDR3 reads CAWSVRNRPNYGYTF. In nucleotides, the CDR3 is TGTGCCTGGAGTGTGCGTAACAGGCCTAACTATGGCTACACCTTC.

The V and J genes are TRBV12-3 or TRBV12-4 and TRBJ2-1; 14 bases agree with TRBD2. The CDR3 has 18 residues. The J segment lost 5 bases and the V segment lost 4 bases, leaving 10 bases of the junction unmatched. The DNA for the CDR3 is TGTGCCAGCAGTTGGGGACTAGCGGGGGTCACTATACACAATGAGCAGTTCTTC. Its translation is CASSWGLAGVTIHNEQFF.

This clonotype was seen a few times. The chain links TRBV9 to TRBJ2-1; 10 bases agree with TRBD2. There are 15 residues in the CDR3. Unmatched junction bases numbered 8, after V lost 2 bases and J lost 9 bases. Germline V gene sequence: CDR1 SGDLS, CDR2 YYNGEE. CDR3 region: CASSVISSGSAEQFF. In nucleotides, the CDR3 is TGTGCCAGCAGCGTTATATCTAGCGGGAGTGCTGAGCAGTTCTTC.

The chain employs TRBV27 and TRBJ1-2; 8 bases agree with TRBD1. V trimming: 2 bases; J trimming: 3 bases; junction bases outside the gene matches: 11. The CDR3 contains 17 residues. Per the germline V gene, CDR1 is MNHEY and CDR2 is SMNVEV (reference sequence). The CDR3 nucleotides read TGTGCCAGCAGTTTACTCCCCCCGACAGGGGTGGACTATGGCTACACCTTC. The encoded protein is CASSLLPPTGVDYGYTF.

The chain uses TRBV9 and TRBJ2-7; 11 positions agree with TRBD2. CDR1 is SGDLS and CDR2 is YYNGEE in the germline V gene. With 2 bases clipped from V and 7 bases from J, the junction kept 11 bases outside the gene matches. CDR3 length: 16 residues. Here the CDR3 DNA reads TGTGCCAGCAGCGTCATTAGCGGGAGGGCATACAATGAGCAGTACTTC. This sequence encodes CASSVISGRAYNEQYF.

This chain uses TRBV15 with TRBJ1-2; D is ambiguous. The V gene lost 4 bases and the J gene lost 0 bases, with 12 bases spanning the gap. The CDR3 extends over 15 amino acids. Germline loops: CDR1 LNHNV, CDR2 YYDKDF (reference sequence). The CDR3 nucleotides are TGTGCCACCAGCACCGTACCCGGGTCTAACTATGGCTACACCTTC. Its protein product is CATSTVPGSNYGYTF.

This CDR3 is CASSERGGSQETQYF. CDR3 in DNA: TGTGCCAGCAGTGAAAGAGGGGGCAGCCAAGAGACCCAGTACTTC. The V and J genes are TRBV25-1 and TRBJ2-5; the match to TRBD1 covers 7 bases. Germline CDR1 reads MGHDK; CDR2 reads SYGVNS. J lost 1 base, V lost 2 bases, and 4 bases had no gene match. The CDR3 runs to 15 residues.

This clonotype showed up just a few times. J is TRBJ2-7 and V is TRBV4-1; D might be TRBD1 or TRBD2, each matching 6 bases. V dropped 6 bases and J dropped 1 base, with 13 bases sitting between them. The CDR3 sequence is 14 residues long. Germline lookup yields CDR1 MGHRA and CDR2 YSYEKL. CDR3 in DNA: TGCGCCAGCAGATCAGAAGGGGGGTCCTACGAGCAGTACTTC. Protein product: CASRSEGGSYEQYF.